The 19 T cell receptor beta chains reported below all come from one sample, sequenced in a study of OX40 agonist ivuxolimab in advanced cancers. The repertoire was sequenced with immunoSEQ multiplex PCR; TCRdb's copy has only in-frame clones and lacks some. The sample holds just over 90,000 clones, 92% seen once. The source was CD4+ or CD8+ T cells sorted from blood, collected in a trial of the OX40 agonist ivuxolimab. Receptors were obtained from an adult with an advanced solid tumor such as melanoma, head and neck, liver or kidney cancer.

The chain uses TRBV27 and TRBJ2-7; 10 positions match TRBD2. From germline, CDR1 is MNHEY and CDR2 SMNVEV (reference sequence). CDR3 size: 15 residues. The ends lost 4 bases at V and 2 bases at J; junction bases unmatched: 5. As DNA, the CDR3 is TGTGCCAGCAGTTGGGCTAGCGGGAGTACCTACGAGCAGTACTTC. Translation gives CASSWASGSTYEQYF.

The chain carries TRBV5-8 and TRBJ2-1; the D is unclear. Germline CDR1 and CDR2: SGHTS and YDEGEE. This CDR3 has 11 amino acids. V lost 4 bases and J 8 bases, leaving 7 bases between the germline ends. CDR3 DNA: TGTGCCAGCAGCGCGTATGATGAGCAGTTCTTC. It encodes CASSAYDEQFF.

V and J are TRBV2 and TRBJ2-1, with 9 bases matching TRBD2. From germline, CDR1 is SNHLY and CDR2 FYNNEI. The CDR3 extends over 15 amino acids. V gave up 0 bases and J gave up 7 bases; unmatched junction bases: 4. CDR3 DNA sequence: TGTGCCAGCAGTGAAGCGGCGGGGGGGCCAAATGAGCAGTTCTTC. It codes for CASSEAAGGPNEQFF.

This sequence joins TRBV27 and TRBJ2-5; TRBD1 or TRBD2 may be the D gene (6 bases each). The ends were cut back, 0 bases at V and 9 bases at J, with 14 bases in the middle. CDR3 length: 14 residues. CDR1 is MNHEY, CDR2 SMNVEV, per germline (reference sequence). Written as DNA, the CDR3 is TGTGCCAGCAGTTTATCGGGGGGCCCCCGACCCCAGTACTTC. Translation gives CASSLSGGPRPQYF.

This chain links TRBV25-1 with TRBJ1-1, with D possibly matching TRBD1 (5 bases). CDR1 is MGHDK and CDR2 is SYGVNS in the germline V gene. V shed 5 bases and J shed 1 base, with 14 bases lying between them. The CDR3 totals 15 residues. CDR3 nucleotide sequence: TGTGCCAGCAGTCCGAGGAGGGGCTCGAACACTGAAGCTTTCTTT. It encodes CASSPRRGSNTEAFF.

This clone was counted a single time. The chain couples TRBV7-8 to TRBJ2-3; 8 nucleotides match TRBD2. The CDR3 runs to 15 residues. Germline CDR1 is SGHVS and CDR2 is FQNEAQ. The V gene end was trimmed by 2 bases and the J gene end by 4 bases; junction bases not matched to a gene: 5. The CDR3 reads CASSLPGGAADTQYF. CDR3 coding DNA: TGTGCCAGCAGCTTACCGGGGGGGGCGGCAGATACGCAGTATTTT.

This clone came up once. DNA for the CDR3: TGTGCCAGCAGTGAAGCCGGGACAGGGATGGCCCACTCTGGAAACACCATATATTTT. Translation gives CASSEAGTGMAHSGNTIYF. The chain carries TRBV2 and TRBJ1-3; 9 positions agree with TRBD1. The CDR3 contains 19 residues. Germline values: CDR1 SNHLY, CDR2 FYNNEI. Losses at the gene ends were 0 bases for V and 0 bases for J; bases not matched to a gene: 9. Together with reference TRBV2 and TRBJ1-3, the CDR3 gives the full variable domain: EPEVTQTPSHQVTQMGQEVILRCVPISNHLYFYWYRQILGQKVEFLVSFYNNEISEKSEIFDDQFSVERPDGSNFTLKIRSTKLEDSAMYFCASSEAGTGMAHSGNTIYFGEGSWLTVV.

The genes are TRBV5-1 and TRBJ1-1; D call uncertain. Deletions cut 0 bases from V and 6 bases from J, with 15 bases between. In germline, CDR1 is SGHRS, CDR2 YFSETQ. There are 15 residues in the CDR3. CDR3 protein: CASSLDGFPGAEAFF. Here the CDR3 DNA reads TGCGCCAGCAGCTTGGACGGGTTTCCGGGCGCTGAAGCTTTCTTT.

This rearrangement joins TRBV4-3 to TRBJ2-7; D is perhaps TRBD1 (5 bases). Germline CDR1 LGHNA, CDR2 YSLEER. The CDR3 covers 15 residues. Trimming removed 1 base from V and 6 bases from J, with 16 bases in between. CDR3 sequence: CASSQVLQGRREQYF. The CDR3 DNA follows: TGCGCCAGCAGCCAAGTTTTGCAGGGCCGACGCGAGCAGTACTTC.

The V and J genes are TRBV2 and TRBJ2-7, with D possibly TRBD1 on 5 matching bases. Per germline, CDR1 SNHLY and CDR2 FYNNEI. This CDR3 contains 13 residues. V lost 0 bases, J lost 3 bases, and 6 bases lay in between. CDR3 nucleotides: TGTGCCAGCAGTGAAGCGGACAACTACGAGCAGTACTTC. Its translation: CASSEADNYEQYF.

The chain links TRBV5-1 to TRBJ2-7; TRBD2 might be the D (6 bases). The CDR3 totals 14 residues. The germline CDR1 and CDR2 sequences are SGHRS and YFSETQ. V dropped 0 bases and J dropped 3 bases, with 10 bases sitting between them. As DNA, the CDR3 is TGCGCCAGCAGCTTGGGCGGGGAACTCTACGAGCAGTACTTC. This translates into CASSLGGELYEQYF.

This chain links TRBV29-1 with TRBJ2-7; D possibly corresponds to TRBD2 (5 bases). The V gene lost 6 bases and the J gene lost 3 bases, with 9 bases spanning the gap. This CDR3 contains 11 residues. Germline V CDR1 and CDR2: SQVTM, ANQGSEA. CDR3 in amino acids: CSVGENYEQYF. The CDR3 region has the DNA TGCAGCGTCGGGGAGAACTACGAGCAGTACTTC.

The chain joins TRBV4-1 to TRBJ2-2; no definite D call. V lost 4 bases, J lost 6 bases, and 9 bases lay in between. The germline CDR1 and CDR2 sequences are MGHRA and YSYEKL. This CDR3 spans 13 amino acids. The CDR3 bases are TGCGCCAGCAGCCTCAAGACTCCCGGGGAGCTGTTTTTT. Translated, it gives CASSLKTPGELFF.

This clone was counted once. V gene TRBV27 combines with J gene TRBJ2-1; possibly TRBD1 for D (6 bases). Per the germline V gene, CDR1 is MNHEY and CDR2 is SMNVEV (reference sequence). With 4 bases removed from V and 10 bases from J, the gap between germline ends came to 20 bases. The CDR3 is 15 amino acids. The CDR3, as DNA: TGTGCCAGCAGTTCCGAAGTATCCAGGGGAATGGAGCAGTTCTTC. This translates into CASSSEVSRGMEQFF.

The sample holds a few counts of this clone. The CDR3 bases are TGTGCCAGCAGGGACAGCCCGTACTCTGGAAACACCATATATTTT. Its translation is CASRDSPYSGNTIYF. This chain links TRBV6-1 with TRBJ1-3; D is possibly TRBD1 (6 bases). The germline gives CDR1 MNHNS, CDR2 SASEGT. Trimming took off 6 bases at V and 0 bases at J, with 12 bases between the two ends. This CDR3 is built from 15 residues.

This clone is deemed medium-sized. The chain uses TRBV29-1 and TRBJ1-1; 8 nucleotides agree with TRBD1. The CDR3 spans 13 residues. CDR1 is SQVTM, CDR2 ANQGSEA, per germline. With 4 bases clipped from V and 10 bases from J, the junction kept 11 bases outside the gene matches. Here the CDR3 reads CSVAWTGRSGAFF. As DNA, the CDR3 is TGCAGCGTTGCCTGGACAGGGCGATCAGGAGCTTTCTTT.

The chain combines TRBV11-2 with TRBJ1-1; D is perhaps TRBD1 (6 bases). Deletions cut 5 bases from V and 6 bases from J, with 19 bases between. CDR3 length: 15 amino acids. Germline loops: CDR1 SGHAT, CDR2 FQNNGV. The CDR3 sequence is CASSPGQGSFPEAFF. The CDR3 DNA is TGTGCCAGCAGCCCCGGGCAGGGGAGTTTCCCTGAAGCTTTCTTT.

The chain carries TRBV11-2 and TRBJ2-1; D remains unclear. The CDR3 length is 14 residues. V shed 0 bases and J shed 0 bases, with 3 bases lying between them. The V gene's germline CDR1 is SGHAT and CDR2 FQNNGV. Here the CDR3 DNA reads TGTGCCAGCAGCTTAGAGTTCTCCTACAATGAGCAGTTCTTC. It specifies CASSLEFSYNEQFF.

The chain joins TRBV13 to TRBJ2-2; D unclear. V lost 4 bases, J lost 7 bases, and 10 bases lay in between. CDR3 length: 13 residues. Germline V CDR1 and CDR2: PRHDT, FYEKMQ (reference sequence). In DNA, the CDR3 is TGTGCCAGCAGCTCCCGCCCCCTCGGGGAGCTGTTTTTT. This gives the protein CASSSRPLGELFF.